The 22 T cell receptor beta chains reported below all come from one sample, sequenced in a study of response to subunit inactivated influenza vaccine. One entry per CDR3 protein, called by TCRdb with MiXCR from the RT-PCR reads. The sample consists of about 780,000 distinct CDR3 sequences, around 18% of them appearing once. The sample in question was PBMCs from blood, obtained 5 days after vaccination. The source of these receptors is a man between 45 and 60 years old who received an inactivated influenza vaccine.

In its sample, this clonotype was seen many times. The chain couples TRBV12-3 or TRBV12-4 to TRBJ2-7, with a tentative D call TRBD1 (5 bases). The CDR3 has 14 amino acids. V was cut by 3 bases and J by 6 bases, with 15 bases left in between. The CDR3: CASSFYRSGFEQYF. CDR3 DNA: TGTGCCAGCAGTTTTTACAGGTCCGGGTTCGAGCAGTACTTC.

The rearrangement uses TRBV5-6 and TRBJ2-4; the match to TRBD2 covers 7 bases. This CDR3 contains 13 residues. Germline CDR1 reads SGHDT; CDR2 reads YYEEEE. Unmatched junction bases numbered 2, after V lost 3 bases and J lost 5 bases. CDR3 residues: CASSSLAENIQYF. In DNA form, the CDR3 reads TGTGCCAGCAGCTCGCTAGCGGAAAACATTCAGTACTTC.

This clonotype was observed a single time. V and J are TRBV7-9 and TRBJ1-1, with no clear D. CDR3 length: 13 residues. The ends were cut back, 4 bases at V and 1 base at J, with 7 bases in the middle. Per the germline V gene, CDR1 is SEHNR and CDR2 is FQNEAQ (reference sequence). The CDR3 coding sequence is TGTGCCAGCAGCTCCCGTTCGAACACTGAAGCTTTCTTT. Protein product: CASSSRSNTEAFF. The full variable domain, completed using reference TRBV7-9 and TRBJ1-1, is DTGVSQNPRHKITKRGQNVTFRCDPISEHNRLYWYRQTLGQGPEFLTYFQNEAQLEKSRLLSDRFSAERPKGSFSTLEIQRTEQGDSAMYLCASSSRSNTEAFFGQGTRLTVV.

The gene calls are TRBV3-1 and TRBJ2-2, with D perhaps matching TRBD2 (5 bases). The CDR3 spans 14 residues. Germline lookup yields CDR1 LGHDT and CDR2 YNNKEL (reference sequence). V was clipped by 3 bases and J by 5 bases, with 10 bases between them. CDR3 sequence: CASSHGGRTGELFF. CDR3 nucleotide sequence: TGTGCCAGCAGCCATGGAGGACGAACCGGGGAGCTGTTTTTT.

This clonotype has at least ten counts. This chain joins TRBV7-2 and TRBJ1-6, with 8 bases fitting TRBD1. Germline CDR1 SGHTA, CDR2 FQGNSA. The ends lost 5 bases at V and 4 bases at J; junction bases unmatched: 4. CDR3 length equals 15 residues. The CDR3 protein is CASSRRQGYNSPLHF. CDR3 DNA: TGTGCCAGCAGCAGAAGACAGGGGTATAATTCACCCCTCCACTTT.

This clonotype was detected only a few times. The chain carries TRBV20-1 and TRBJ2-4; 7 bases fit TRBD2. J was trimmed by 6 bases and V by 6 bases; bases with no gene match: 8. Per germline, CDR1 DFQATT and CDR2 SNEGSKA (reference sequence). The CDR3 spans 13 residues. CDR3 amino acids: CSAHQGGRNIQYF. The CDR3 DNA follows: TGCAGTGCCCATCAGGGAGGGAGAAACATTCAGTACTTC.

This clonotype has more than one count but fewer than ten. The rearrangement uses TRBV4-3 and TRBJ2-7; TRBD1 matches at 9 bases. There are 15 residues in the CDR3. Trimming removed 1 base from V and 1 base from J; junction bases left unmatched: 2. Germline V CDR1 and CDR2: LGHNA, YSLEER. The CDR3 coding sequence is TGCGCCAGCAGCCAAGTCGACAGGGGGTCCTACGAGCAGTACTTC. Protein sequence: CASSQVDRGSYEQYF.

The chain employs TRBV5-1 and TRBJ2-5; unclear D gene. Trimming shortened V by 4 bases and J by 1 base, and 11 bases separated the two germline ends. This CDR3 spans 14 amino acids. Germline V CDR1 and CDR2: SGHRS, YFSETQ. Here the CDR3 DNA reads TGCGCCAGCAGCCCCGGGTCATTCCAAGAGACCCAGTACTTC. The encoded protein is CASSPGSFQETQYF.

This clonotype was counted between two and nine times. This chain connects TRBV4-3 to TRBJ1-1; the D is unclear. Trimming shortened V by 1 base and J by 5 bases, and 8 bases separated the two germline ends. The CDR3 length is 13 residues. The germline gives CDR1 LGHNA, CDR2 YSLEER. CDR3 sequence (DNA): TGCGCCAGCAGCCAAGCAGGTTATACTGAAGCTTTCTTT. This sequence encodes CASSQAGYTEAFF.

This clonotype was detected many times. Written as DNA, the CDR3 is TGTGCCAGCAGTTTCGGGGAAGAGACCCAGTACTTC. Encoded protein: CASSFGEETQYF. This chain joins TRBV28 and TRBJ2-5, with a weak D call TRBD2 (5 bases). CDR1 is MDHEN, CDR2 SYDVKM, per germline. V was cut by 3 bases and J by 3 bases, with 5 bases left in between. This CDR3 region has 12 residues.

This clonotype was recorded a few times. The chain carries TRBV5-1 and TRBJ2-1; a possible D gene is TRBD2 (6 bases). The V gene lost 7 bases and the J gene lost 0 bases, with 14 bases spanning the gap. From germline, CDR1 is SGHRS and CDR2 YFSETQ. The CDR3 is 15 amino acids. The CDR3 spells CASQVVGSSYNEQFF. The CDR3 nucleotides read TGCGCCAGCCAAGTAGTCGGGAGCTCCTACAATGAGCAGTTCTTC.

The chain joins TRBV27 to TRBJ1-2, with 10 bases aligning to TRBD1. The CDR3 contains 16 residues. V gave up 5 bases and J gave up 4 bases; unmatched junction bases: 10. Germline CDR1 reads MNHEY; CDR2 reads SMNVEV (reference sequence). CDR3 protein: CASSRNRDRGTYGYTF. CDR3 nucleotide sequence: TGTGCCAGCAGTCGAAACCGGGACAGGGGAACCTATGGCTACACCTTC.

This clonotype was recorded a few times. The chain uses TRBV6-5 and TRBJ2-3; D unresolved. Germline loops: CDR1 MNHEY, CDR2 SVGAGI. The V and J ends lost 3 bases and 2 bases respectively, with 12 bases between them. The CDR3 sequence is 15 residues long. CDR3 bases: TGTGCCAGCAGTTATGGAACCGCTTACACAGATACGCAGTATTTT. Its protein product is CASSYGTAYTDTQYF.

This clonotype was counted many times. This chain connects TRBV6-5 to TRBJ1-5; D ambiguous. V dropped 0 bases and J dropped 3 bases, with 9 bases sitting between them. The CDR3 is 15 residues long. Per the germline V gene, CDR1 is MNHEY and CDR2 is SVGAGI. The CDR3: CASSYSFADNQPQHF. The CDR3 region has the DNA TGTGCCAGCAGTTACTCGTTCGCAGACAATCAGCCCCAGCATTTT.

The rearrangement uses TRBV2 and TRBJ2-7; 7 bases are a match to TRBD1. Germline CDR1 and CDR2: SNHLY and FYNNEI. Germline trimming cut 7 bases from V and 2 bases from J; bases unmatched to any gene: 5. The length of the CDR3 is 13 residues. CDR3 amino acids: CASNRDSTYEQYF. The CDR3 coding sequence is TGTGCCAGCAACCGGGACAGCACCTACGAGCAGTACTTC.

This clonotype was detected a few times. V usage is TRBV20-1 and J usage is TRBJ1-3; D gene uncertain. Trimming stripped 3 bases from V and 7 bases from J, with 16 bases between. Germline V gives CDR1 DFQATT, CDR2 SNEGSKA (reference sequence). There are 14 residues in the CDR3. CDR3 DNA sequence: TGCAGTGCTAGGAGGGCGGACCGGTGGAACACCATATATTTT. Translating gives CSARRADRWNTIYF.

This clonotype came up a few times. The rearrangement links TRBV10-3 to TRBJ2-1; 14 bases line up with TRBD2. The V gene's germline CDR1 is ENHRY and CDR2 SYGVKD. J gave up 4 bases and V 5 bases, and 7 bases lay outside the gene matches. The CDR3 totals 17 residues. CDR3 loop: CAISRATSGGAYNEQFF. The CDR3 DNA follows: TGTGCCATCAGTCGAGCGACTAGCGGGGGGGCGTACAATGAGCAGTTCTTC.

This chain links TRBV19 with TRBJ2-1; 7 bases agree with TRBD2. V was pared by 4 bases and J by 2 bases, with 11 bases of the junction left unmatched. The CDR3 extends over 17 amino acids. CDR1 is LNHDA and CDR2 is SQIVND in the germline V gene (reference sequence). CDR3 nucleotides: TGTGCCAGTAGTAGGGGGTATTGGCGGGAGACCTACAATGAGCAGTTCTTC. Encoded protein: CASSRGYWRETYNEQFF. Supplemented by reference TRBV19 and TRBJ2-1, the full variable domain reads DGGITQSPKYLFRKEGQNVTLSCEQNLNHDAMYWYRQDPGQGLRLIYYSQIVNDFQKGDIAEGYSVSREKKESFPLTVTSAQKNPTAFYLCASSRGYWRETYNEQFFGPGTRLTVL.

This clonotype was observed many times. This sequence joins TRBV20-1 and TRBJ1-3; D perhaps matches TRBD1 (6 bases). The CDR3 spans 14 residues. Trimming removed 6 bases from V and 3 bases from J, with 15 bases in between. Germline assignment: CDR1 DFQATT and CDR2 SNEGSKA (reference sequence). DNA of the CDR3: TGCAGTGCCTCTTCGGACAGCTATGGAAACACCATATATTTT. Amino acid sequence: CSASSDSYGNTIYF.

The chain uses TRBV7-8 and TRBJ1-6, with D maybe TRBD1 (5 bases). V was shortened by 5 bases and J by 10 bases, with 21 bases between the two germline ends. Germline CDR1 and CDR2: SGHVS and FQNEAQ. The CDR3 sequence is 16 residues long. The CDR3 region has the DNA TGTGCCAGCAGCGCATGGACCGGGACTTCGAACTCACCCCTCCACTTT. It is translated as CASSAWTGTSNSPLHF.

The chain employs TRBV29-1 and TRBJ2-3; possibly TRBD1 or TRBD2 for D (5 bases each). The CDR3 spans 13 residues. Looked up from germline, CDR1 is SQVTM and CDR2 is ANQGSEA. Between the trimmed V and J ends, which lost 6 bases and 4 bases, there was a span of 14 bases. This chain's CDR3 is CSVAGSGPDTQYF. CDR3 bases: TGCAGCGTCGCCGGTTCGGGGCCAGATACGCAGTATTTT.

This clonotype has only a few counts. The chain joins TRBV7-9 to TRBJ1-6; 7 bases align to TRBD1. The J segment lost 7 bases and the V segment lost 5 bases, leaving 5 bases of the junction unmatched. The CDR3 contains 14 residues. The germline gives CDR1 SEHNR, CDR2 FQNEAQ (reference sequence). CDR3 in DNA: TGTGCCAGCAGCCAGGGACAGAGCAATTCACCCCTCCACTTT. Translating it yields CASSQGQSNSPLHF.